These T cell receptor beta chains were read from a single sample in a study of Graves' ophthalmopathy and Graves' hyperthyroidism. Using its own MiXCR run on the multiplex PCR reads, TCRdb lists one record per CDR3 protein. The table records about 620,000 distinct CDR3 sequences, about a fifth of them present only once. The sample taken for sequencing was peripheral blood. Receptor source: a woman younger than 30 with stable Graves' hyperthyroidism. Some clones in this sample may be carry-over from other donors' samples. The CDR3 runs from the conserved cysteine through the conserved F or W. Fields, in order: CDR3 protein, CDR3 DNA, clone size, V gene, D gene, J gene. D genes are given only for firm matches. Size values are once, few and many counts, or a class for expanded clones, and some rows have none.

cdr3_aa: CASSESSTRGEQYF
cdr3_nt: TGTGCCAGCAGTGAATCCTCGACCCGGGGCGAGCAGTACTTC
clone_size: NA
v_call: TRBV6-1
d_call: NA
j_call: TRBJ2-7

cdr3_aa: CATRTDQPQHF
cdr3_nt: TGTGCCACCAGGACAGATCAGCCCCAGCATTTT
clone_size: many
v_call: TRBV28
d_call: NA
j_call: TRBJ1-5

cdr3_aa: CASSVPREFGANVLTF
cdr3_nt: TGTGCCAGCAGCGTACCCCGGGAGTTTGGGGCCAACGTCCTGACTTTC
clone_size: many
v_call: TRBV9
d_call: NA
j_call: TRBJ2-6

cdr3_aa: CASSLGTSGRSVTGELFF
cdr3_nt: TGTGCCAGCAGCTTAGGGACTAGCGGTCGGTCCGTGACGGGGGAGCTGTTTTTT
clone_size: many
v_call: TRBV11-1
d_call: TRBD2
j_call: TRBJ2-2

cdr3_aa: CASNIGSAEAFF
cdr3_nt: TGTGCCAGTAATATAGGTTCGGCTGAAGCTTTCTTT
clone_size: NA
v_call: TRBV19
d_call: NA
j_call: TRBJ1-1

cdr3_aa: CASSLGTRTYNSPLHF
cdr3_nt: TGTGCCAGCAGCTTAGGTACACGAACCTATAATTCACCCCTCCACTTT
clone_size: NA
v_call: TRBV7-2
d_call: NA
j_call: TRBJ1-6

cdr3_aa: CASSELGGVGEAFF
cdr3_nt: TGTGCCAGCAGTGAATTGGGGGGGGTAGGTGAAGCTTTCTTT
clone_size: NA
v_call: TRBV6-1
d_call: NA
j_call: TRBJ1-1

cdr3_aa: CASGRGNQPQHF
cdr3_nt: TGTGCCAGTGGGAGGGGCAATCAGCCCCAGCATTTT
clone_size: many
v_call: TRBV7-9
d_call: NA
j_call: TRBJ1-5

cdr3_aa: CASSLREVEETQYF
cdr3_nt: TGCGCCAGCAGCTTGAGGGAAGTTGAAGAGACCCAGTACTTC
clone_size: NA
v_call: TRBV5-1
d_call: NA
j_call: TRBJ2-5

cdr3_aa: CASSTRVVGDTEAFF
cdr3_nt: TGTGCCAGCAGTACCCGGGTGGTAGGGGACACTGAAGCTTTCTTT
clone_size: NA
v_call: TRBV28
d_call: NA
j_call: TRBJ1-1

cdr3_aa: CASSQDRKSIRGYTF
cdr3_nt: TGCGCCAGCAGCCAAGACAGAAAGAGTATAAGAGGCTACACCTTC
clone_size: NA
v_call: TRBV4-1
d_call: NA
j_call: TRBJ1-2

cdr3_aa: CSASRGEGNQPQHF
cdr3_nt: TGCAGTGCAAGCAGGGGGGAAGGCAATCAGCCCCAGCATTTT
clone_size: many
v_call: TRBV20-1
d_call: TRBD1
j_call: TRBJ1-5

cdr3_aa: CASSPQGVYGYTF
cdr3_nt: TGTGCCAGCTCACCTCAAGGGGTCTATGGCTACACCTTC
clone_size: many
v_call: TRBV18
d_call: NA
j_call: TRBJ1-2

cdr3_aa: CASTTGGDYQPQHF
cdr3_nt: TGTGCCAGCACTACAGGGGGTGACTATCAGCCCCAGCATTTT
clone_size: once
v_call: TRBV6-1
d_call: TRBD1
j_call: TRBJ1-5

cdr3_aa: CATSRGQLSEAFF
cdr3_nt: TGTGCCACCAGCAGAGGACAGTTGAGTGAAGCTTTCTTT
clone_size: many
v_call: TRBV15
d_call: NA
j_call: TRBJ1-1

cdr3_aa: CASNSGGLGTEAFF
cdr3_nt: TGTGCCAGCAACTCAGGAGGATTGGGCACTGAAGCTTTCTTT
clone_size: many
v_call: TRBV28
d_call: NA
j_call: TRBJ1-1

cdr3_aa: CASTAGTGDYGYTF
cdr3_nt: TGTGCCAGCACCGCCGGGACAGGGGATTATGGCTACACCTTC
clone_size: many
v_call: TRBV6-5
d_call: TRBD1
j_call: TRBJ1-2

cdr3_aa: CASSFVGAEQYF
cdr3_nt: TGTGCCAGCAGTTTCGTGGGGGCGGAGCAGTACTTC
clone_size: NA
v_call: TRBV12-3/TRBV12-4
d_call: NA
j_call: TRBJ2-7

cdr3_aa: CASSSRGHQETQYF
cdr3_nt: TGCGCCAGCAGCAGTAGGGGGCACCAAGAGACCCAGTACTTC
clone_size: few
v_call: TRBV4-1
d_call: TRBD1
j_call: TRBJ2-5

cdr3_aa: CASSYIGQGAHGYTF
cdr3_nt: TGTGCCAGCAGTTACATCGGACAGGGGGCGCATGGCTACACCTTC
clone_size: many
v_call: TRBV6-2/TRBV6-3
d_call: TRBD1
j_call: TRBJ1-2

cdr3_aa: CASSYSGPLYGQYF
cdr3_nt: TGTGCCAGCAGTTACTCGGGGCCTCTCTACGGGCAGTACTTC
clone_size: many
v_call: TRBV6-5
d_call: NA
j_call: TRBJ2-7

cdr3_aa: CASSLGGQANTEAFF
cdr3_nt: TGCGCCAGCAGCTTGGGAGGACAGGCGAACACTGAAGCTTTCTTT
clone_size: many
v_call: TRBV5-1
d_call: TRBD1
j_call: TRBJ1-1

cdr3_aa: CASSETGVIYNSPLHF
cdr3_nt: TGTGCCAGCAGTGAGACAGGGGTCATCTATAATTCACCCCTCCACTTT
clone_size: NA
v_call: TRBV25-1
d_call: TRBD1
j_call: TRBJ1-6

cdr3_aa: CASSHYPLAKNIQYF
cdr3_nt: TGTGCCAGCAGTCACTATCCCCTAGCCAAAAACATTCAGTACTTC
clone_size: few
v_call: TRBV28
d_call: NA
j_call: TRBJ2-4

cdr3_aa: CASRRDRGTGELFF
cdr3_nt: TGTGCCAGCAGAAGGGACAGGGGGACCGGGGAGCTGTTTTTT
clone_size: few
v_call: TRBV6-1
d_call: TRBD1
j_call: TRBJ2-2

cdr3_aa: CASSTDRGVNNQPQHF
cdr3_nt: TGTGCCAGTAGTACTGACAGGGGCGTCAATAATCAGCCTCAGCATTTT
clone_size: NA
v_call: TRBV19
d_call: TRBD1
j_call: TRBJ1-5

cdr3_aa: CASSLRGGGYGYTF
cdr3_nt: TGCGCCAGCAGCTTGCGGGGAGGCGGCTATGGCTACACCTTC
clone_size: few
v_call: TRBV5-1
d_call: NA
j_call: TRBJ1-2

cdr3_aa: CAQGEEAFF
cdr3_nt: TGTGCCCAAGGGGAGGAAGCTTTCTTT
clone_size: NA
v_call: TRBV6-1
d_call: NA
j_call: TRBJ1-1

cdr3_aa: CASSPRTGLYFRGYTF
cdr3_nt: TGTGCCAGCTCACCAAGGACAGGCCTCTATTTCCGGGGCTACACCTTC
clone_size: NA
v_call: TRBV18
d_call: TRBD1
j_call: TRBJ1-2

cdr3_aa: CASSLGGSETKNIKYF
cdr3_nt: TGCGCCAGCAGCTTGGGGGGGAGCGAAACCAAAAACATTAAGTACTTC
clone_size: many
v_call: TRBV5-1
d_call: NA
j_call: TRBJ2-4

cdr3_aa: CASSEVRERGYTF
cdr3_nt: TGTGCCAGCAGTGAGGTCAGGGAGCGCGGCTACACCTTC
clone_size: NA
v_call: TRBV6-1
d_call: NA
j_call: TRBJ1-2

cdr3_aa: CASSIQGMTYEQYF
cdr3_nt: TGTGCCAGTAGTATTCAGGGGATGACCTACGAGCAGTACTTC
clone_size: many
v_call: TRBV19
d_call: NA
j_call: TRBJ2-7

cdr3_aa: CASEPWGGANTEAFF
cdr3_nt: TGTGCCAGCGAACCTTGGGGAGGGGCGAACACTGAAGCTTTCTTT
clone_size: once
v_call: TRBV25-1
d_call: NA
j_call: TRBJ1-1